The text below deals with one TCR beta chain. These data are taken from a study of beta chain features in type 1 diabetes. Trimming shortened V by 5 bases and J by 1 base, and 18 bases separated the two germline ends. Germline V gene sequence: CDR1 SGHTA, CDR2 FQGNSA. The CDR3 length is 16 residues. What was sequenced were expressed TCRB transcripts, since all of the isolated RNA had been reverse transcribed. Assay used: immunoSEQ multiplex PCR; TCRdb lists only in-frame clones, some missing. In the table there are under 950,000 clones, roughly a sixth of which are singletons. This TCR derives from a woman aged 18-29 years in good health. Sequenced sample: naive CD4+ T cells from blood. The rearrangement uses TRBV7-2 and TRBJ2-7; D is unclear. The CDR3 bases are TGTGCCAGCAGCCCCCCCGGCATGGTGTTATCCTACGAGCAGTACTTC. This sequence encodes CASSPPGMVLSYEQYF.